This TCR beta chain was captured by sequencing in a study of patients and donors after allogeneic stem cell transplantation. V was clipped by 3 bases and J by 2 bases, with 17 bases between them. Germline V gene sequence: CDR1 SGHDT, CDR2 YYEEEE. CDR3 length: 16 residues. This clonotype has just a few counts. Each CDR3 protein is one row after TCRdb ran MiXCR on the RT-PCR reads. The table lists 200,000 to 250,000 distinct CDR3 sequences, 11% to 15% of them singletons. This TCR was recovered from a human donor who was either an allogeneic HSCT recipient or a stem cell or donor lymphocyte infusion donor (not recorded which). It is not recorded whose cells these are; they may come from a transplant donor. V and J are TRBV5-6 and TRBJ1-1; D unclear. The sequenced sample was blood, either unsorted or a sorted T cell fraction (not recorded which). DNA of the CDR3: TGTGCCAGCAGCTCGCGGGGTTTCGGGTCAAACACTGAAGCTTTCTTT. As protein: CASSSRGFGSNTEAFF.